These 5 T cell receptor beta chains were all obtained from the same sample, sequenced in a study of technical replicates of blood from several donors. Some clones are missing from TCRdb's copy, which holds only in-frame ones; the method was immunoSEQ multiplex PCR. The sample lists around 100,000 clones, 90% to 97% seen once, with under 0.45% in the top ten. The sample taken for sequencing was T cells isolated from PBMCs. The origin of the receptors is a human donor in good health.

CDR3 sequence: CASSEEPVSPQHF. The CDR3 DNA follows: TGTGCCAGCAGTGAAGAGCCCGTTTCGCCCCAGCATTTT. The chain recombines TRBV2 with TRBJ1-5; D unclear. Trimming took 1 base from V and 9 from J, leaving 10 bases between them. From germline, CDR1 is SNHLY and CDR2 FYNNEI. This CDR3 contains 13 residues.

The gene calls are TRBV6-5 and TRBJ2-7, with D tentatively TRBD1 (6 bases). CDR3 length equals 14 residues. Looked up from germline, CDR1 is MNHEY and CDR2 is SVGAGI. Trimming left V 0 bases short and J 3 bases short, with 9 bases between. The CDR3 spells CASSYSATGYEQYF. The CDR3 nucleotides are TGTGCCAGCAGTTACTCCGCGACAGGCTACGAGCAGTACTTC.

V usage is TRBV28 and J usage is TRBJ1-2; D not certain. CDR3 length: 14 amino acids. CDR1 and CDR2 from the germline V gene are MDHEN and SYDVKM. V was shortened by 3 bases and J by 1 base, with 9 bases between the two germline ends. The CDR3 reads CASSLDGGNYGYTF. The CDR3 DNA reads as TGTGCCAGCAGTTTGGACGGAGGTAACTATGGCTACACCTTC.

CDR3 in amino acids: CASSIGGAGQPQHF. In nucleotides, the CDR3 is TGTGCCAGTAGTATAGGGGGCGCGGGGCAGCCCCAGCATTTT. The rearrangement joins TRBV19 to TRBJ1-5; tentative D call: TRBD1 (5 bases). This CDR3 is 14 amino acids long. The germline CDR1 and CDR2 sequences are LNHDA and SQIVND (reference sequence). Between the trimmed V and J ends, which lost 1 base and 7 bases, there was a span of 11 bases.

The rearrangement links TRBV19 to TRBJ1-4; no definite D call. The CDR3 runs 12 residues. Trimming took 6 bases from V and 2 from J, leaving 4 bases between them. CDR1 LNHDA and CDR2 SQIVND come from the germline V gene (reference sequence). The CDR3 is CASRQTNEKLFF. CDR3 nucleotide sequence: TGTGCCAGTAGACAGACTAATGAAAAACTGTTTTTT.